Below, 14 T cell receptor beta chains from the same sample are listed, as sequenced in a study of CD8+CD57+ T cells in acquired aplastic anemia. The template for TCR beta VDJ and CDR3 sequence profiling was genomic DNA. In TCRdb, the reads were re-called with MiXCR into one record per CDR3 protein. The sample gives about 150,000 distinct CDR3 sequences, approximately 41% of which show up once; under 9% is in the top ten. The sequencing sample was made of sorted CD4+, CD8+, or CD8+CD57+ T cells (not recorded which) from PBMCs. The receptors come from a human donor in good health, serving as a control.

This clonotype came up many times. V gene TRBV2 combines with J gene TRBJ2-7; a possible D gene is TRBD2 (6 bases). V lost 3 bases and J 1 base, leaving 10 bases between the germline ends. This CDR3 spans 14 amino acids. Germline V CDR1 and CDR2: SNHLY, FYNNEI. The CDR3 nucleotides are TGTGCCAGCAGTGACGCGGCGGGATCCTACGAGCAGTACTTC. Amino acids: CASSDAAGSYEQYF. Based on the CDR3 plus reference TRBV2 and TRBJ2-7, the full variable domain is EPEVTQTPSHQVTQMGQEVILRCVPISNHLYFYWYRQILGQKVEFLVSFYNNEISEKSEIFDDQFSVERPDGSNFTLKIRSTKLEDSAMYFCASSDAAGSYEQYFGPGTRLTVT.

This clonotype was counted at least ten times. The chain has TRBV19 and TRBJ1-1; 8 bases line up with TRBD1. V was pared by 3 bases and J by 3 bases, with 0 bases of the junction left unmatched. The CDR3 spans 13 residues. The germline CDR1 and CDR2 sequences are LNHDA and SQIVND (reference sequence). This chain's CDR3 is CASSMTGDTEAFF. DNA of the CDR3: TGTGCCAGTAGTATGACAGGGGACACTGAAGCTTTCTTT.

V and J are TRBV2 and TRBJ1-6; 7 bases are shared with TRBD1. The germline V gene has CDR1 SNHLY and CDR2 FYNNEI. V lost 8 bases to trimming and J lost 7 bases; unmatched junction nucleotides: 8. The CDR3 sequence is 14 residues long. CDR3 nucleotide sequence: TGTGCCAGCGGTCGACAGGGAGGAAATTCACCCCTCCACTTT. Amino acid sequence: CASGRQGGNSPLHF.

The J gene is TRBJ1-6, the V gene TRBV2; D is undetermined. V gave up 5 bases and J gave up 3 bases, with 11 bases separating them. The CDR3 runs 15 residues. Germline V CDR1 and CDR2: SNHLY, FYNNEI. CDR3 in amino acids: CASSPQDNYNSPLHF. The CDR3 DNA follows: TGTGCCAGCAGTCCTCAAGACAACTATAATTCACCCCTCCACTTT. Using reference TRBV2 and TRBJ1-6 for the parts outside the CDR3, the full variable domain is EPEVTQTPSHQVTQMGQEVILRCVPISNHLYFYWYRQILGQKVEFLVSFYNNEISEKSEIFDDQFSVERPDGSNFTLKIRSTKLEDSAMYFCASSPQDNYNSPLHFGNGTRLTVT.

The table lists this clonotype with many counts. The V call is TRBV24-1, the J call TRBJ2-1, with 10 positions matching TRBD2. Per germline, CDR1 KGHDR and CDR2 SFDVKD. The junction had 11 bases not matched to a gene; V was cut back by 3 bases and J by 7 bases. CDR3 length: 17 residues. This CDR3 reads CATSDGGLAGAGNEQFF. The CDR3 bases are TGTGCCACCAGTGATGGGGGGCTAGCGGGAGCTGGGAATGAGCAGTTCTTC.

V usage is TRBV20-1 and J usage is TRBJ2-3; D not resolved. The CDR3 runs 13 residues. The germline gives CDR1 DFQATT, CDR2 SNEGSKA (reference sequence). Trimming removed 2 bases at V and 6 bases at J, with 12 bases between. In DNA form, the CDR3 reads TGCAGTGCTAGACCCTTCCCTCCCGATACGCAGTATTTT. The encoded protein is CSARPFPPDTQYF.

The rearrangement links TRBV15 to TRBJ1-2; no firm D call. Trimming took off 0 bases at V and 2 bases at J, with 10 bases between the two ends. The germline V gene encodes CDR1 LNHNV and CDR2 YYDKDF (reference sequence). This CDR3 spans 15 amino acids. The CDR3 sequence: CATSRDLGSNYGYTF. CDR3 nucleotide sequence: TGTGCCACCAGCAGAGATCTGGGCAGCAACTATGGCTACACCTTC.

Turning to this clonotype: A much larger clone differs by one base, so this may be a read error. The chain employs TRBV6-5 and TRBJ1-5; a possible D gene is TRBD1 (5 bases). Germline loops: CDR1 MNHEY, CDR2 SVGAGI. CDR3 length: 15 amino acids. CDR3: CASSYSPEGNQPRHF. The CDR3 region has the DNA TGTGCCAGCAGTTACTCCCCCGAGGGGAATCAGCCCCGGCATTTT.

The rearrangement joins TRBV11-3 to TRBJ2-2, with D possibly being TRBD1 (6 bases). Germline-derived CDR1 and CDR2 are SGHNT and YENEEA. V shed 6 bases and J shed 2 bases, with 13 bases lying between them. The CDR3 has 15 amino acids. The CDR3 bases are TGTGCCAGCAGGGCCGGGACACTAAACACCGGGGAGCTGTTTTTT. This translates into CASRAGTLNTGELFF.

In regard to this clonotype: This may be a read error, as it is one base from a much larger clone. The chain is built from TRBV7-9 and TRBJ2-5; 7 nucleotides align to TRBD1. V was pared by 4 bases and J by 6 bases, with 5 bases of the junction left unmatched. Germline V gene data show CDR1 as SEHNR and CDR2 as FQNEAQ (reference sequence). The CDR3 has 13 residues. In DNA form, the CDR3 reads TGTGCCAGCAGCTCAGACAGGGCACAGACCCAGTACTTC. This gives the protein CASSSDRAQTQYF.

The chain carries TRBV24-1 and TRBJ1-2; D not resolved. The CDR3 is 14 residues long. Germline CDR1 reads KGHDR; CDR2 reads SFDVKD. The V end lost 4 bases, the J end lost 9 bases, and 17 bases lay between the germline ends. The CDR3 sequence: CATSDPPGVDSYTF. Here the CDR3 DNA reads TGTGCCACCAGTGACCCCCCGGGCGTTGATAGCTACACCTTC.

Concerning this clonotype: A single base separates this from a much larger clone, so it may be a read error. The rearrangement joins TRBV20-1 to TRBJ1-3, with 12 bases that match TRBD1. CDR3 size: 15 residues. V trimming: 4 bases; J trimming: 7 bases; junction bases outside the gene matches: 8. Germline V gene sequence: CDR1 DFQATT, CDR2 SNEGSKA (reference sequence). CDR3 residues: CSAKGGQGAGNTIYF. In nucleotides, the CDR3 is TGCAGTGCTAAGGGGGGACAGGGGGCAGGTAACACCATATATTTT.

The V and J genes are TRBV2 and TRBJ2-1; D uncertain. This CDR3 has 13 amino acids. The germline V gene has CDR1 SNHLY and CDR2 FYNNEI. V lost 4 bases to trimming and J lost 5 bases, with 9 bases between them. The CDR3 loop reads CASSVNPNNEQFF. CDR3 in DNA: TGTGCCAGCAGTGTAAACCCAAACAATGAGCAGTTCTTC.

This clonotype was found many times. This chain uses TRBV20-1 with TRBJ1-1; 7 nucleotides align to TRBD1. Unmatched junction bases numbered 11, after V lost 3 bases and J lost 4 bases. CDR1 and CDR2 (germline): DFQATT, SNEGSKA (reference sequence). This CDR3 comprises 15 residues. CDR3: CSARGGGGAGTEAFF. The CDR3 coding sequence is TGCAGTGCTAGGGGGGGAGGGGGCGCGGGCACTGAAGCTTTCTTT.